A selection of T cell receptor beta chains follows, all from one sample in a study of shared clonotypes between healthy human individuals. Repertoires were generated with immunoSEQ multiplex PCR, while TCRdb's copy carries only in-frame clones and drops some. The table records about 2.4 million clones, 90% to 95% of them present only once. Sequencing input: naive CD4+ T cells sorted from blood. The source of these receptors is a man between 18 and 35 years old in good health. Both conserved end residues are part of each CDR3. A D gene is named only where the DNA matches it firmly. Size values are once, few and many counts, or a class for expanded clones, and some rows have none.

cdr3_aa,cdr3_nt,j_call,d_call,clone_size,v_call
CASSLGLAGTSTDTQYF,TGTGCCAGCAGCCTGGGACTAGCGGGAACTAGCACAGATACGCAGTATTTT,TRBJ2-3,TRBD2,-,TRBV5-4
CAISEMTSGAYEQYF,TGTGCCATCAGTGAAATGACTAGCGGGGCCTACGAGCAGTACTTC,TRBJ2-7,TRBD2,-,TRBV10-3
CASSADVNTEAFF,TGTGCCAGCAGTGCAGATGTGAACACTGAAGCTTTCTTT,TRBJ1-1,-,few,TRBV2
CASSYRDSLGSPLHF,TGTGCCAGCAGTTACCGGGACAGTTTAGGGTCACCCCTCCACTTT,TRBJ1-6,TRBD1,-,TRBV6-5
CASSLSLGGYTF,TGTGCCAGCAGTTTATCGTTGGGAGGCTACACCTTC,TRBJ1-2,-,-,TRBV28
CASSPSGDTQYF,TGTGCCAGCTCACCCTCCGGCGATACGCAGTATTTT,TRBJ2-3,-,once,TRBV18
CASWDRGNTEAFF,TGTGCCAGCTGGGACAGGGGGAACACTGAAGCTTTCTTT,TRBJ1-1,TRBD1,-,TRBV6-1
CASSLARGAYGYTF,TGCGCCAGCAGCTTGGCCCGAGGGGCCTATGGCTACACCTTC,TRBJ1-2,-,-,TRBV5-1
CASSESLTGSFSPLHF,TGTGCCAGCAGTGAAAGCCTAACAGGCTCTTTTTCACCCCTCCACTTT,TRBJ1-6,-,-,TRBV6-1
CASSPRLETQYF,TGTGCCAGCAGCCCTCGTTTGGAGACCCAGTACTTC,TRBJ2-5,-,-,TRBV7-2
CSGGQVLNTEAFF,TGCAGCGGGGGACAGGTTTTGAACACTGAAGCTTTCTTT,TRBJ1-1,TRBD1,-,TRBV29-1
CASSLVGGNQPQHF,TGTGCCAGCAGCCTTGTCGGGGGCAATCAGCCCCAGCATTTT,TRBJ1-5,-,-,TRBV28
CASSLDRANNEQFF,TGTGCCAGTAGTTTGGACAGGGCGAACAATGAGCAGTTCTTC,TRBJ2-1,TRBD1,-,TRBV19
CASSSPPDSGEGYTF,TGTGCCAGCAGTAGCCCCCCGGACTCCGGTGAGGGCTACACCTTC,TRBJ1-2,-,-,TRBV28
CASSPQGDTGELFF,TGTGCCAGCTCACCTCAGGGGGACACCGGGGAGCTGTTTTTT,TRBJ2-2,TRBD1,few,TRBV18
CAWGDSDNYGYTF,TGTGCCTGGGGGGACAGTGACAACTATGGCTACACCTTC,TRBJ1-2,TRBD1,-,TRBV30
CASSFPGFMNTEAFF,TGTGCCAGCAGCTTCCCGGGGTTTATGAACACTGAAGCTTTCTTT,TRBJ1-1,-,-,TRBV11-2
CASSIRLGYGYTF,TGTGCCAGTAGTATACGACTGGGATATGGCTACACCTTC,TRBJ1-2,-,-,TRBV19
CASSLPQGVGETQYF,TGCGCCAGCAGCTTGCCACAGGGGGTCGGAGAGACCCAGTACTTC,TRBJ2-5,TRBD1,-,TRBV5-1
CASSQGQGSYGYTF,TGTGCCAGCAGCCAAGGACAGGGTAGCTATGGCTACACCTTC,TRBJ1-2,TRBD1,once,TRBV4-2
CASSYLPGTNAEAFF,TGTGCCAGCAGTTACCTCCCCGGGACAAACGCTGAAGCTTTCTTT,TRBJ1-1,-,-,TRBV6-5
CASSEGLGLTYEQYF,TGCGCCAGCAGTGAGGGTTTGGGACTCACCTACGAGCAGTACTTC,TRBJ2-7,-,-,TRBV10-1
CASSTDSNQPQHF,TGCGCCAGCAGCACGGACAGCAATCAGCCCCAGCATTTT,TRBJ1-5,-,-,TRBV5-1
CASSSNSNQPQHF,TGTGCCAGCAGCTCTAATAGCAATCAGCCCCAGCATTTT,TRBJ1-5,-,few,TRBV7-2
CSVEDPGYSGANVLTF,TGCAGCGTTGAAGATCCCGGCTACTCTGGGGCCAACGTCCTGACTTTC,TRBJ2-6,-,-,TRBV29-1
CASSIDSLLQETQYF,TGTGCCAGTAGTATAGATAGTTTGCTCCAAGAGACCCAGTACTTC,TRBJ2-5,-,-,TRBV19
CASSLNGLGELFF,TGTGCCAGCAGTTTAAACGGGTTGGGGGAGCTGTTTTTT,TRBJ2-2,-,-,TRBV28
CAISSDGVYEQYF,TGTGCCATCAGTTCCGACGGGGTCTACGAGCAGTACTTC,TRBJ2-7,-,once,TRBV10-3
CASSLAKTSDSTDTQYF,TGTGCCAGCAGCTTAGCAAAGACTAGCGATAGCACAGATACGCAGTATTTT,TRBJ2-3,TRBD2,-,TRBV7-9
CASSSQTGTVNQETQYF,TGTGCCAGTAGTTCCCAAACCGGGACAGTAAACCAAGAGACCCAGTACTTC,TRBJ2-5,TRBD1,-,TRBV19
CASRSGGAGEETQYF,TGTGCCAGCAGAAGCGGGGGGGCGGGTGAAGAGACCCAGTACTTC,TRBJ2-5,TRBD2,-,TRBV6-5
CASSAHSMNTEAFF,TGTGCCAGCAGTGCTCATTCCATGAACACTGAAGCTTTCTTT,TRBJ1-1,-,-,TRBV27
CASSWQGARAYEQYF,TGCGCCAGCAGCTGGCAGGGGGCGCGGGCCTACGAGCAGTACTTC,TRBJ2-7,TRBD1,-,TRBV5-1
CASSFRLRGVGEQFF,TGTGCCAGCAGTTTTCGTCTCAGGGGAGTCGGTGAGCAGTTCTTC,TRBJ2-1,-,-,TRBV27
CAWSGGGETQYF,TGTGCCTGGAGTGGGGGAGGAGAGACCCAGTACTTC,TRBJ2-5,-,-,TRBV30
CASSRLGQDLNYGYTF,TGCGCCAGCAGCCGCCTCGGACAGGACCTTAACTATGGCTACACCTTC,TRBJ1-2,TRBD1,-,TRBV5-1
CASSPPDRTYEQYF,TGTGCCAGCTCACCACCGGACAGGACCTACGAGCAGTACTTC,TRBJ2-7,TRBD1,-,TRBV18
CASSLVSGGPTDTQYF,TGCGCCAGCAGCTTGGTATCGGGAGGGCCCACAGATACGCAGTATTTT,TRBJ2-3,TRBD2,-,TRBV5-1
CASSGGRASSYNSPLHF,TGTGCCAGCAGTGGGGGCAGGGCGAGCTCCTATAATTCACCCCTCCACTTT,TRBJ1-6,-,once,TRBV6-1
CASSVGESPLHF,TGTGCCAGCAGCGTGGGCGAGTCACCCCTCCACTTT,TRBJ1-6,-,-,TRBV7-9
CASGLADSSEAFF,TGTGCTAGTGGTTTGGCGGACAGCTCAGAAGCTTTCTTT,TRBJ1-1,-,-,TRBV12-5
CASRPKTGRGNQPQHF,TGTGCCAGCAGACCCAAGACAGGGAGGGGCAATCAGCCCCAGCATTTT,TRBJ1-5,TRBD1,-,TRBV6-4
CASSFLAGFNEQYF,TGTGCCAGCAGTTTCCTAGCGGGGTTCAACGAGCAGTACTTC,TRBJ2-7,TRBD2,-,TRBV27
CASSQPTSNPYEQYF,TGCGCCAGCAGCCAACCGACTAGCAATCCCTACGAGCAGTACTTC,TRBJ2-7,TRBD2,-,TRBV4-1
CASSQSGGFQETQYF,TGCGCCAGCAGTCAATCGGGGGGGTTCCAAGAGACCCAGTACTTC,TRBJ2-5,TRBD2,-,TRBV23-1
CASSAVVGGYYGYTF,TGTGCCAGCAGCGCAGTAGTGGGAGGATACTATGGCTACACCTTC,TRBJ1-2,-,-,TRBV7-9
CASSPDRTGGTGNQPQHF,TGTGCCAGCAGCCCCGACAGGACAGGGGGAACTGGCAATCAGCCCCAGCATTTT,TRBJ1-5,TRBD1,-,TRBV28
CASSFLGRSEKLFF,TGTGCCAGCAGCTTTCTAGGACGATCTGAAAAACTGTTTTTT,TRBJ1-4,-,-,TRBV11-3
CASSLGGGTSGSYEQYF,TGTGCCAGCAGCTTGGGGGGTGGGACTAGCGGGAGCTACGAGCAGTACTTC,TRBJ2-7,TRBD2,-,TRBV5-4
CASSVDIGTSGRRSSYEQYF,TGTGCCAGCAGCGTCGACATTGGGACTAGCGGGAGAAGGTCTTCCTACGAGCAGTACTTC,TRBJ2-7,TRBD2,-,TRBV9